This passage covers 26 T cell receptor beta chains from one sample sequenced in a study of T cell responses to AZD1222 COVID-19 vaccine. Repertoires were generated with immunoSEQ multiplex PCR, while TCRdb's copy carries only in-frame clones and drops some. The data contain 150,000 or so clones, 89% of them singletons. The specimen was peripheral blood, collected on day 0 of AZD1222 vaccination. The receptors were gathered from an adult in good health.

This chain uses TRBV12-3 or TRBV12-4 with TRBJ1-5; 7 bases are a match to TRBD1. With V trimmed by 6 bases and J by 6 bases, 5 bases remained unmatched. The CDR3 sequence is 13 residues long. The CDR3 loop is CASSRGMGQPQHF. CDR3 nucleotides: TGTGCCAGCAGCAGGGGGATGGGTCAGCCCCAGCATTTT.

In this sample, this clone turned up once. Other DNA sequences of this sample code for an identical CDR3. The chain couples TRBV7-2 to TRBJ2-5; D is possibly TRBD2 (6 bases). V gave up 0 bases and J gave up 5 bases, with 10 bases separating them. This CDR3 is built from 14 residues. The germline V gene encodes CDR1 SGHTA and CDR2 FQGNSA. CDR3: CASSLAGAGETQYF. CDR3 in DNA: TGTGCCAGCAGCTTAGCGGGAGCGGGTGAGACCCAGTACTTC. Drawing the rest from reference TRBV7-2 and TRBJ2-5, the complete variable domain is GAGVSQSPSNKVTEKGKDVELRCDPISGHTALYWYRQSLGQGLEFLIYFQGNSAPDKSGLPSDRFSAERTGGSVSTLTIQRTQQEDSAVYLCASSLAGAGETQYFGPGTRLLVL.

V usage is TRBV2 and J usage is TRBJ1-4; D is ambiguous. The ends were cut back, 6 bases at V and 8 bases at J, with 16 bases in the middle. CDR3 length: 14 residues. Germline values: CDR1 SNHLY, CDR2 FYNNEI. CDR3 loop: CASSLQGIGEKLFF. The CDR3 DNA is TGTGCCAGCAGCCTTCAAGGGATAGGAGAAAAACTGTTTTTT.

J is TRBJ2-3 and V is TRBV29-1; 10 nucleotides align to TRBD2. Germline V gene lookup returns CDR1 SQVTM and CDR2 ANQGSEA. J lost 3 bases, V lost 1 base, and 10 bases had no gene match. CDR3 length equals 17 residues. CDR3 nucleotides: TGCAGCGTTGAAGGCAGCGGGAGGGCCTGGGGGACAGATACGCAGTATTTT. Encoded protein: CSVEGSGRAWGTDTQYF.

There are a few counts of this clone. The chain carries TRBV7-8 and TRBJ1-3; a possible D gene is TRBD1 (6 bases). The ends were cut back, 2 bases at V and 2 bases at J, with 10 bases in the middle. The CDR3 is 15 amino acids. Germline CDR1 is SGHVS and CDR2 is FQNEAQ. The CDR3 nucleotides read TGTGCCAGCAGCTTAAGGGCAGGGGCTGGAAACACCATATATTTT. Translated, it gives CASSLRAGAGNTIYF.

This clone was found once. The V gene is TRBV9, the J gene TRBJ1-2; 7 bases align to TRBD1. The germline V gene encodes CDR1 SGDLS and CDR2 YYNGEE. CDR3 length equals 15 residues. V was clipped by 0 bases and J by 6 bases; unmatched bases: 8. The CDR3 spells CASSVDPTGPDGYTF. The CDR3 nucleotides are TGTGCCAGCAGCGTAGACCCGACAGGGCCCGATGGCTACACCTTC. Together with reference TRBV9 and TRBJ1-2, the CDR3 gives the full variable domain: DSGVTQTPKHLITATGQRVTLRCSPRSGDLSVYWYQQSLDQGLQFLIQYYNGEERAKGNILERFSAQQFPDLHSELNLSSLELGDSALYFCASSVDPTGPDGYTFGSGTRLTVV.

This chain connects TRBV2 to TRBJ1-2; D call uncertain. Germline V CDR1 and CDR2: SNHLY, FYNNEI. CDR3 size: 12 residues. The germline V and J ends were trimmed by 8 bases and 8 bases, with 15 bases remaining between them. CDR3: CASHDRGAGYTF. The CDR3 region has the DNA TGTGCCAGCCATGATCGGGGTGCGGGCTACACCTTC. Full variable domain (rest looked up from reference TRBV2 and TRBJ1-2): EPEVTQTPSHQVTQMGQEVILRCVPISNHLYFYWYRQILGQKVEFLVSFYNNEISEKSEIFDDQFSVERPDGSNFTLKIRSTKLEDSAMYFCASHDRGAGYTFGSGTRLTVV.

The chain carries TRBV2 and TRBJ1-5; TRBD1 agrees at 9 bases. Germline trimming cut 6 bases from V and 7 bases from J; bases unmatched to any gene: 10. The CDR3 totals 15 residues. Germline assignment: CDR1 SNHLY and CDR2 FYNNEI. Written as DNA, the CDR3 is TGTGCCAGCAGCGAAACAGGGGGCAGTCGGCAGCCCCAGCATTTT. Amino acid sequence: CASSETGGSRQPQHF. The full variable domain, with the rest looked up from reference TRBV2 and TRBJ1-5, is EPEVTQTPSHQVTQMGQEVILRCVPISNHLYFYWYRQILGQKVEFLVSFYNNEISEKSEIFDDQFSVERPDGSNFTLKIRSTKLEDSAMYFCASSETGGSRQPQHFGDGTRLSIL.

This chain connects TRBV13 to TRBJ1-6, with TRBD1 matching over 7 bases. The V segment lost 3 bases and the J segment 9 bases; nucleotides outside the gene matches: 5. Germline assignment: CDR1 PRHDT and CDR2 FYEKMQ (reference sequence). This CDR3 has 14 amino acids. As DNA, the CDR3 is TGTGCCAGCAGCTTGCTTAACAGGGGTTCACCCCTCCACTTT. Translated, it gives CASSLLNRGSPLHF.

The sample holds one count of this clone. The CDR3 spells CATSPTEQPNYGYTF. The CDR3 DNA reads TGTGCCACCAGTCCTACAGAACAACCTAACTATGGCTACACCTTC. This sequence joins TRBV24-1 and TRBJ1-2, with D unresolved. Germline CDR1 is KGHDR and CDR2 is SFDVKD. This CDR3 has 15 amino acids. Trimming removed 6 bases at V and 0 bases at J, with 13 bases between.

The chain carries TRBV19 and TRBJ1-3; D possibly corresponds to TRBD1 (5 bases). V was trimmed by 7 bases and J by 0 bases, leaving 10 bases between them. Germline V gene data show CDR1 as LNHDA and CDR2 as SQIVND (reference sequence). The CDR3 runs to 14 residues. The CDR3 DNA reads TGTGCCAGTATTTCGGGGGGCTCTGGAAACACCATATATTTT. It encodes CASISGGSGNTIYF.

The chain joins TRBV11-2 to TRBJ1-3; no clear D. Trimming took 3 bases from V and 4 from J, leaving 13 bases between them. Germline CDR1 is SGHAT and CDR2 is FQNNGV. CDR3 length: 15 amino acids. The CDR3 loop is CASSLGRQTGNTIYF. In nucleotides, the CDR3 is TGTGCCAGCAGCTTGGGCAGGCAAACCGGAAACACCATATATTTT.

This clone was seen a few times. The chain uses TRBV10-3 and TRBJ1-2, with 7 bases matching TRBD1. Looked up from germline, CDR1 is ENHRY and CDR2 is SYGVKD. The CDR3 is 13 amino acids. V lost 5 bases and J lost 3; bases outside the gene matches: 3. The CDR3 coding sequence is TGTGCCATCAGTTCCGGGACAGACTATGGCTACACCTTC. It codes for CAISSGTDYGYTF.

The chain has TRBV7-9 and TRBJ2-7; 9 bases fit TRBD1. The CDR3 totals 15 residues. V shed 3 bases, J shed 5 bases, and the junction held 8 bases outside the gene matches. Germline V gives CDR1 SEHNR, CDR2 FQNEAQ (reference sequence). CDR3 nucleotide sequence: TGTGCCAGCAGCTTGTGGGGGACAGGGTCCCACGAGCAGTACTTC. Encoded protein: CASSLWGTGSHEQYF. The variable domain in full, with the rest retrieved from reference TRBV7-9 and TRBJ2-7, is DTGVSQNPRHKITKRGQNVTFRCDPISEHNRLYWYRQTLGQGPEFLTYFQNEAQLEKSRLLSDRFSAERPKGSFSTLEIQRTEQGDSAMYLCASSLWGTGSHEQYFGPGTRLTVT.

This clone was detected a few times. The chain recombines TRBV18 with TRBJ2-1; 7 nucleotides align to TRBD2. This CDR3 has 16 residues. V lost 6 bases to trimming and J lost 0 bases; unmatched junction nucleotides: 8. Germline CDR1 reads KGHSH; CDR2 reads LQKENI. CDR3 nucleotide sequence: TGTGCCAGCTCCCTTCAGGGAGGGAGCTCCTACAATGAGCAGTTCTTC. Its translation: CASSLQGGSSYNEQFF.

This chain's CDR3 is CASSEKKQGWGTDTQYF. In DNA, the CDR3 is TGTGCCAGCAGCGAAAAGAAACAGGGGTGGGGCACAGATACGCAGTATTTT. The J gene is TRBJ2-3, the V gene TRBV5-5; 7 nucleotides match TRBD1. Germline loops: CDR1 SGHKS, CDR2 YYEKEE (reference sequence). V dropped 4 bases and J dropped 1; count of bases not matched to a gene: 12. CDR3 length: 17 amino acids.

The CDR3: CASSLNYGYTF. CDR3 bases: TGTGCCAGCAGTCTAAACTATGGCTACACCTTC. The chain has TRBV28 and TRBJ1-2; no clear D gene. Germline V gene lookup returns CDR1 MDHEN and CDR2 SYDVKM. Deletions cut 5 bases from V and 2 bases from J, with 3 bases between. This CDR3 is built from 11 residues.

V and J are TRBV28 and TRBJ2-5; D not resolved. The germline V gene has CDR1 MDHEN and CDR2 SYDVKM. The CDR3 loop spans 13 amino acids. The V gene lost 6 bases and the J gene lost 4 bases, with 12 bases spanning the gap. The chain's CDR3 is CASRRGPLETQYF. CDR3 in DNA: TGTGCCAGCAGACGCGGACCGTTAGAGACCCAGTACTTC.

The chain is built from TRBV18 and TRBJ2-5; 10 nucleotides agree with TRBD2. Germline V gives CDR1 KGHSH, CDR2 LQKENI. The V gene end was trimmed by 4 bases and the J gene end by 3 bases; junction bases not matched to a gene: 5. CDR3 length equals 15 residues. CDR3 sequence reads: CASSLGLADKETQYF. In DNA form, the CDR3 reads TGTGCCAGCTCACTTGGACTAGCGGATAAAGAGACCCAGTACTTC.

CDR3 residues: CASSLAGVQSSGNTIYF. The DNA of the CDR3 is TGCGCCAGCAGCTTGGCAGGGGTTCAGAGCTCTGGAAACACCATATATTTT. The chain is built from TRBV5-1 and TRBJ1-3; maybe TRBD1 (6 bases). Germline assignment: CDR1 SGHRS and CDR2 YFSETQ. Trimming shortened V by 0 bases and J by 0 bases, and 13 bases separated the two germline ends. CDR3 length: 17 residues.

The rearrangement links TRBV28 to TRBJ1-6; 8 bases line up with TRBD1. Germline CDR1 MDHEN, CDR2 SYDVKM. This CDR3 is 15 amino acids long. V shed 1 base and J 7 bases; nucleotides not matched to a gene: 3. CDR3 in DNA: TGTGCCAGCAGTTTATATTACAGGGGGAATTCACCCCTCCACTTT. This encodes CASSLYYRGNSPLHF.

The CDR3 spells CASSLRGLAKNIQYF. The CDR3 DNA reads TGTGCCAGCAGCTTAAGAGGGCTAGCCAAAAACATTCAGTACTTC. The rearrangement links TRBV7-9 to TRBJ2-4; D may be TRBD2 (5 bases). CDR1 SEHNR and CDR2 FQNEAQ come from the germline V gene (reference sequence). This CDR3 has 15 amino acids. V was cut by 2 bases and J by 0 bases, with 8 bases left in between. The whole variable domain, remainder taken from reference TRBV7-9 and TRBJ2-4, is DTGVSQNPRHKITKRGQNVTFRCDPISEHNRLYWYRQTLGQGPEFLTYFQNEAQLEKSRLLSDRFSAERPKGSFSTLEIQRTEQGDSAMYLCASSLRGLAKNIQYFGAGTRLSVL.

CDR3 sequence: CASSQDWPGATYGYTF. DNA for the CDR3: TGCGCCAGCAGCCAAGACTGGCCAGGGGCTACCTATGGCTACACCTTC. The rearrangement links TRBV4-1 to TRBJ1-2; a weak D match, TRBD1 (6 bases). V lost 0 bases to trimming and J lost 4 bases, with 15 bases between them. CDR3 length equals 16 residues. Germline V gives CDR1 MGHRA, CDR2 YSYEKL.

V gene TRBV18 combines with J gene TRBJ1-3; tentatively, D is TRBD1 (5 bases). This CDR3 has 14 amino acids. Germline lookup yields CDR1 KGHSH and CDR2 LQKENI. The germline V and J ends were trimmed by 1 base and 2 bases, with 6 bases remaining between them. The CDR3 here is CASSPRGTGNTIYF. CDR3 DNA sequence: TGTGCCAGCTCACCACGGGGCACTGGAAACACCATATATTTT.

V gene TRBV3-1 (or the pseudogene TRBV3-2) combines with J gene TRBJ2-7; D might be TRBD1 or TRBD2, each matching 5 bases. The CDR3 totals 13 residues. The V gene lost 4 bases and the J gene lost 5 bases, with 12 bases spanning the gap. Germline values: CDR1 LGHDT, CDR2 YNNKEL (reference sequence). The CDR3 loop reads CASSRQGADEQYF. The CDR3 DNA reads as TGTGCCAGCAGCCGGCAGGGAGCGGACGAGCAGTACTTC.

This clone occurred many times. The chain couples TRBV7-6 to TRBJ1-4; 7 positions match TRBD1. The V gene's germline CDR1 is SGHVS and CDR2 FNYEAQ. The CDR3 has 15 residues. J gave up 0 bases and V 5 bases, and 3 bases lay outside the gene matches. The CDR3 coding sequence is TGTGCCAGCAGCCGGGGACAGTCAACTAATGAAAAACTGTTTTTT. The encoded protein is CASSRGQSTNEKLFF. Full variable domain (outside the CDR3, taken from reference TRBV7-6 and TRBJ1-4): GAGVSQSPRYKVTKRGQDVALRCDPISGHVSLYWYRQALGQGPEFLTYFNYEAQQDKSGLPNDRFSAERPEGSISTLTIQRTEQRDSAMYRCASSRGQSTNEKLFFGSGTQLSVL.